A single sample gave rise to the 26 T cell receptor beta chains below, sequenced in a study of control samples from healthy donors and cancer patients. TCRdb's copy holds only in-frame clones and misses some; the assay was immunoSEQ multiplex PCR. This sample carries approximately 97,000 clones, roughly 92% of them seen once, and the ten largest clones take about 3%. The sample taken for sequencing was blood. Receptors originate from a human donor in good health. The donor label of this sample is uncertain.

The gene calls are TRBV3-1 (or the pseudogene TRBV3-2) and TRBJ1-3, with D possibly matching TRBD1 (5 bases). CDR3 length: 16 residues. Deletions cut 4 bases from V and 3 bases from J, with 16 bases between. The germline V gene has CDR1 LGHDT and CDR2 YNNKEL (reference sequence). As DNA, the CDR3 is TGTGCCAGCAGCCGGGACCGGGTTTTGGGTGGAAACACCATATATTTT. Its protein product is CASSRDRVLGGNTIYF.

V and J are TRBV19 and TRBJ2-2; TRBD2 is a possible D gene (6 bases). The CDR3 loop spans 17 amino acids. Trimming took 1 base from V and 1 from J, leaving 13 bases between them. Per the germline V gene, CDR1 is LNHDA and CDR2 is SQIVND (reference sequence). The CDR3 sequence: CASSIASWGGNTGELFF. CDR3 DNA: TGTGCCAGTAGTATAGCCTCCTGGGGAGGGAACACCGGGGAGCTGTTTTTT. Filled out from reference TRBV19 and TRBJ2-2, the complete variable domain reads DGGITQSPKYLFRKEGQNVTLSCEQNLNHDAMYWYRQDPGQGLRLIYYSQIVNDFQKGDIAEGYSVSREKKESFPLTVTSAQKNPTAFYLCASSIASWGGNTGELFFGEGSRLTVL.

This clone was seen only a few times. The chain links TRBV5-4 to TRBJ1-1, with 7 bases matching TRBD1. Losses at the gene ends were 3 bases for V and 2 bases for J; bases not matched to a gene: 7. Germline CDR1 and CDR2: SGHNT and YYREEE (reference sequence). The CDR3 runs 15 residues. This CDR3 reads CASSSTDRSNTEAFF. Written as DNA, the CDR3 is TGTGCCAGCAGCTCGACGGACAGGTCAAACACTGAAGCTTTCTTT. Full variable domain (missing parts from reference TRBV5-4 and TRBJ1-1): ETGVTQSPTHLIKTRGQQVTLRCSSQSGHNTVSWYQQALGQGPQFIFQYYREEENGRGNFPPRFSGLQFPNYSSELNVNALELDDSALYLCASSSTDRSNTEAFFGQGTRLTVV.

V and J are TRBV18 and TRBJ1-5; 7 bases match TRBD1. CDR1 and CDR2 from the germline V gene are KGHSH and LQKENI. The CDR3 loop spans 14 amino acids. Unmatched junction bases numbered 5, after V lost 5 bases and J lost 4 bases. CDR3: CASSENRGNQPQHF. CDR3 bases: TGTGCCAGCTCAGAGAACAGGGGAAATCAGCCCCAGCATTTT.

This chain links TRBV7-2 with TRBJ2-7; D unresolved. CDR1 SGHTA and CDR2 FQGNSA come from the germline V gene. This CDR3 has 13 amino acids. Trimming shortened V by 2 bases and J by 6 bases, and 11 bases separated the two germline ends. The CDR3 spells CASSLIGSGEQYV. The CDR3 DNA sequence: TGTGCCAGCAGCTTAATAGGGTCTGGCGAGCAGTACGTC.

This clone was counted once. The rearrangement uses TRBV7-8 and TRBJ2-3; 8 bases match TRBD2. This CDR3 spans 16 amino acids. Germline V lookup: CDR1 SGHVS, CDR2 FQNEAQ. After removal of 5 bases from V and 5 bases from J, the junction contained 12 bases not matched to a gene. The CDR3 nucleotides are TGTGCCAGCAGCCCCGGACGGGGGGGATGGATAGATACGCAGTATTTT. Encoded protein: CASSPGRGGWIDTQYF.

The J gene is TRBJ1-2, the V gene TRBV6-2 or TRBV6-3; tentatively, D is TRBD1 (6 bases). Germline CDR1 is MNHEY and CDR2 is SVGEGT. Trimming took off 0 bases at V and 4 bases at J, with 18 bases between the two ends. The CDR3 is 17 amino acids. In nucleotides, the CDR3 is TGTGCCAGCAGTTACTCGCGCCTACAGGGAATTCTCTATGGCTACACCTTC. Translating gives CASSYSRLQGILYGYTF.

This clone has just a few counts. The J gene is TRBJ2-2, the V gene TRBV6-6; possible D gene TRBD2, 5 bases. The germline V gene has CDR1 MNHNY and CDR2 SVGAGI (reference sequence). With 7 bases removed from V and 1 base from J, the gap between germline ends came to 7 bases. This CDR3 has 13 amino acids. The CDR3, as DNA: TGTGCCAGCACGGGGAAGAACACCGGGGAGCTGTTTTTT. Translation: CASTGKNTGELFF.

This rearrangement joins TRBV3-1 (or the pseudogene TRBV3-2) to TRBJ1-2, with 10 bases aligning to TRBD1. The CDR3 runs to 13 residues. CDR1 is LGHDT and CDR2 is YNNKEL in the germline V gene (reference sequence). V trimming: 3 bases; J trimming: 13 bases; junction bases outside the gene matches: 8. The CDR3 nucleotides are TGTGCCAGCAGCCACTCCGGGACAGGGGTTTTCACCTTC. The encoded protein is CASSHSGTGVFTF.

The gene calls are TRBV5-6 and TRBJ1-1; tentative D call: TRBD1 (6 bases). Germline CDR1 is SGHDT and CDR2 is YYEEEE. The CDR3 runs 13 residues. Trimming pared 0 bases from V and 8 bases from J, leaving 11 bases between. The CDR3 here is CASSLGAGVEAFF. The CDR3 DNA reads TGTGCCAGCAGCTTGGGGGCAGGGGTCGAAGCTTTCTTT.

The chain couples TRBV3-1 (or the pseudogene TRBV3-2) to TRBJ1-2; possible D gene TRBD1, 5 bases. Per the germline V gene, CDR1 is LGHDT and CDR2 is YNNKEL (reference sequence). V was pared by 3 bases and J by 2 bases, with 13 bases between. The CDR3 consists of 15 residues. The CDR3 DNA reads TGTGCCAGCAGCCACTTGACCGGGACCAACTATGGCTACACCTTC. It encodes CASSHLTGTNYGYTF.

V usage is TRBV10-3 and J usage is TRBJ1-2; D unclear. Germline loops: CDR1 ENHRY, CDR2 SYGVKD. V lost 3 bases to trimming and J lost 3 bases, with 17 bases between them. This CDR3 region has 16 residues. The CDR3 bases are TGTGCCATCAGTGACACAGCCCGTCGAGCCTACTATGGCTACACCTTC. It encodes CAISDTARRAYYGYTF.

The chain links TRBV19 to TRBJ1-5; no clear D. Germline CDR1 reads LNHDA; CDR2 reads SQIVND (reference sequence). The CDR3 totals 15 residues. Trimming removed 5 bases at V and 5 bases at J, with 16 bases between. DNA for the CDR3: TGTGCCAGTAGTGTCGGCGGGAGAGGGTATCAGCCCCAGCATTTT. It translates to CASSVGGRGYQPQHF.

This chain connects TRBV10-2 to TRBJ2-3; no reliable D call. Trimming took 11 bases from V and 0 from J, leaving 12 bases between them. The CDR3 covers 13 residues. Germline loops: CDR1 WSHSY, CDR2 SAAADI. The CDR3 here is CAARPRSTDTQYF. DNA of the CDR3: TGCGCCGCTCGCCCCAGGAGCACAGATACGCAGTATTTT.

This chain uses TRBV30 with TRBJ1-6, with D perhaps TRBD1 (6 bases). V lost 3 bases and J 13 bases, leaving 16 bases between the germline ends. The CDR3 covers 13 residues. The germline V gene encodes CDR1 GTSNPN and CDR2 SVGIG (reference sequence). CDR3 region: CAWSPKGGSPLHF. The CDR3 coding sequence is TGTGCCTGGAGCCCTAAGGGGGGTTCGCCCCTCCACTTT.

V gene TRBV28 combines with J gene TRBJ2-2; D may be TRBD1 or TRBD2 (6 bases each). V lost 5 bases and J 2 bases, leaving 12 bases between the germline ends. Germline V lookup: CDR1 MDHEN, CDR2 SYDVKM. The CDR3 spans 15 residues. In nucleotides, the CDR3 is TGTGCCAGCAGTATAGGGGGGAGAAACACCGGGGAGCTGTTTTTT. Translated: CASSIGGRNTGELFF. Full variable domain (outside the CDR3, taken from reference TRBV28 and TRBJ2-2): DVKVTQSSRYLVKRTGEKVFLECVQDMDHENMFWYRQDPGLGLRLIYFSYDVKMKEKGDIPEGYSVSREKKERFSLILESASTNQTSMYLCASSIGGRNTGELFFGEGSRLTVL.

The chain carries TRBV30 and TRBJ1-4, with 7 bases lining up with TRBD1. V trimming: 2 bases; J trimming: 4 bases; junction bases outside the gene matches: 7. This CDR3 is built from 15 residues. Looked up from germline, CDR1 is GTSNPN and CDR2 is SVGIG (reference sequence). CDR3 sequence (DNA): TGTGCCTGGAGTACCCAGGGGGGCTATAATGAAAAACTGTTTTTT. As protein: CAWSTQGGYNEKLFF.

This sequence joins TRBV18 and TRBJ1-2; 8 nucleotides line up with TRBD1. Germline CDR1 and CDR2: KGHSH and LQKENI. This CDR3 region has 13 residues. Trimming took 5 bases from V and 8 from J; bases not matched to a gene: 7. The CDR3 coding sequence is TGTGCCAGCTCATCCTACCGGGACAGGGGCTACACCTTC. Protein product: CASSSYRDRGYTF.

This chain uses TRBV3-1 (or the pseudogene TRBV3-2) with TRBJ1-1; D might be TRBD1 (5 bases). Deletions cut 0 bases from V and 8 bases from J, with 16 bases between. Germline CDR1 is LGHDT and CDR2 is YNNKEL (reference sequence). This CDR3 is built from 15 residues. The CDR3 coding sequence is TGTGCCAGCAGCCAAGAGTGGGCAGGGATAAGGGAAGCTTTCTTT. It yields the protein CASSQEWAGIREAFF.

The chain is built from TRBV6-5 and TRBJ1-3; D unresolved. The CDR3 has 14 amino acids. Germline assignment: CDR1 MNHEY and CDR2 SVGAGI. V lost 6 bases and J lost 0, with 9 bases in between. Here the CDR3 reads CASRADDSGNTIYF. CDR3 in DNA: TGTGCCAGCAGAGCCGACGACTCTGGAAACACCATATATTTT.

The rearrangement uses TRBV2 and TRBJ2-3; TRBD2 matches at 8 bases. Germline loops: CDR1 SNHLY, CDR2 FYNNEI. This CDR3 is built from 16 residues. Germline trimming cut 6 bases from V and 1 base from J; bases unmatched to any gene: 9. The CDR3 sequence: CASRIAGGSRTDTQYF. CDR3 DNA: TGTGCCAGCAGGATTGCGGGGGGTAGCCGCACAGATACGCAGTATTTT.

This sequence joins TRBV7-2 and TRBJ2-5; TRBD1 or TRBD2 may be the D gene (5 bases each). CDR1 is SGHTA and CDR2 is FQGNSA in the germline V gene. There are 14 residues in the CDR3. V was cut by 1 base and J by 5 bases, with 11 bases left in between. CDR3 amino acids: CASSLEGTAETQYF. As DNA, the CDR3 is TGTGCCAGCAGCTTAGAGGGGACGGCGGAGACCCAGTACTTC.

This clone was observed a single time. This chain's CDR3 is CASSLAFGRANEQFF. Written as DNA, the CDR3 is TGTGCCAGCAGCTTAGCTTTCGGACGGGCGAATGAGCAGTTCTTC. The chain links TRBV11-2 to TRBJ2-1, with D unclear. The CDR3 is 15 amino acids. Germline loops: CDR1 SGHAT, CDR2 FQNNGV. Trimming left V 1 base short and J 7 bases short, with 14 bases between.

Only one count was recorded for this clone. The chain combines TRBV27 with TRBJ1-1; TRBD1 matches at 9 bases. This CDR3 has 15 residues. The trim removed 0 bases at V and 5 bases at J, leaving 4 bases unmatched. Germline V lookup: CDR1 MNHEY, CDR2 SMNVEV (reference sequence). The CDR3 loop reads CASSLSGTGRTEAFF. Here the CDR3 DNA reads TGTGCCAGCAGTTTATCCGGGACAGGGAGAACTGAAGCTTTCTTT.

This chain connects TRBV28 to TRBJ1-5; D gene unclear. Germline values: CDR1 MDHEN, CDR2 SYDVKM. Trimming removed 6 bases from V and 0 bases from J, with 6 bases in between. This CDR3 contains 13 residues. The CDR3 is CASRINSNQPQHF. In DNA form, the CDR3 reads TGTGCCAGCAGAATAAATAGCAATCAGCCCCAGCATTTT. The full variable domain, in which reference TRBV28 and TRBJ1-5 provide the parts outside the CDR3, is DVKVTQSSRYLVKRTGEKVFLECVQDMDHENMFWYRQDPGLGLRLIYFSYDVKMKEKGDIPEGYSVSREKKERFSLILESASTNQTSMYLCASRINSNQPQHFGDGTRLSIL.

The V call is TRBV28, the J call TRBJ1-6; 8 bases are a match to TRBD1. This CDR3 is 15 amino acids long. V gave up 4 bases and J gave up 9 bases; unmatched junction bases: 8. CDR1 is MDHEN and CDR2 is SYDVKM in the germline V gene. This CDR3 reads CASSYGTGSSSPLHF. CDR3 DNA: TGTGCCAGCAGTTACGGGACAGGATCCAGTTCACCCCTCCACTTT. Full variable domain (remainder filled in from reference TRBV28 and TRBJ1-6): DVKVTQSSRYLVKRTGEKVFLECVQDMDHENMFWYRQDPGLGLRLIYFSYDVKMKEKGDIPEGYSVSREKKERFSLILESASTNQTSMYLCASSYGTGSSSPLHFGNGTRLTVT.